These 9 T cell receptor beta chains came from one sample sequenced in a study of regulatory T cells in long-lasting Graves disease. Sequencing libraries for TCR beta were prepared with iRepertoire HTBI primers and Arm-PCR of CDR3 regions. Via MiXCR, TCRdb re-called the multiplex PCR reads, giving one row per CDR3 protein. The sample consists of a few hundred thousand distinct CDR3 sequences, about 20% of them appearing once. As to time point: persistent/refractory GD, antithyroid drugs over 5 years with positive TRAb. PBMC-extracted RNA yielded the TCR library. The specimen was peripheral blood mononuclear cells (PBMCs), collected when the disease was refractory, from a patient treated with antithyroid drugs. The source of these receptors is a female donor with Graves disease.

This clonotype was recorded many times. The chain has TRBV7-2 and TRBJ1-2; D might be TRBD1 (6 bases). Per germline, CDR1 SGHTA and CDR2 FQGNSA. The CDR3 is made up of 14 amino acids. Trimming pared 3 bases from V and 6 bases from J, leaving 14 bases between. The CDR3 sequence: CASSFDRRGDGYTF. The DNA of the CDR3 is TGTGCCAGCAGCTTCGACAGGAGGGGGGATGGCTACACCTTC.

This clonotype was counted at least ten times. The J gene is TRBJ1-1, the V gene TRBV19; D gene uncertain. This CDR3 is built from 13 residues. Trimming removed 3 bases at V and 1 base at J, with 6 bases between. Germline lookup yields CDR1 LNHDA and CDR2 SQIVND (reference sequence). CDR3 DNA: TGTGCCAGTAGTATCCGGCAGAACACTGAAGCTTTCTTT. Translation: CASSIRQNTEAFF.

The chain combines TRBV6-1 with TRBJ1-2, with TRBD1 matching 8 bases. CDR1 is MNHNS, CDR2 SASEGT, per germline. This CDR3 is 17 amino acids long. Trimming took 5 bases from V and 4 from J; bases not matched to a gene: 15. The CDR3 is CASSRGGTGLLGYGYTF. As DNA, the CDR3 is TGTGCCAGCAGTCGCGGGGGGACAGGACTACTTGGCTATGGCTACACCTTC.

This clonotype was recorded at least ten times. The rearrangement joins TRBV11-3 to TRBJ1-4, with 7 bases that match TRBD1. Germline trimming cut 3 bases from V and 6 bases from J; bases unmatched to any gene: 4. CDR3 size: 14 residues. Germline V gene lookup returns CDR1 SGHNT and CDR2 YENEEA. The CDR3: CASSFGGGDEKLFF. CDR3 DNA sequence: TGTGCCAGCAGCTTTGGAGGGGGCGATGAAAAACTGTTTTTT. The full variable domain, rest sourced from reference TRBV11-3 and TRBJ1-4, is EAGVVQSPRYKIIEKKQPVAFWCNPISGHNTLYWYLQNLGQGPELLIRYENEEAVDDSQLPKDRFSAERLKGVDSTLKIQPAELGDSAVYLCASSFGGGDEKLFFGSGTQLSVL.

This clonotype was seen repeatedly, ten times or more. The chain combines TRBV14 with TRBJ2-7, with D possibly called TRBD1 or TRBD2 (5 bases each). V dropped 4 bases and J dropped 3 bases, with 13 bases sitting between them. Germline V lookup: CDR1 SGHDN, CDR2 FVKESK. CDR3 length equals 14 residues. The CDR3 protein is CASSLPGTIYEQYF. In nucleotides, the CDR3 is TGTGCCAGCAGCCTCCCCGGGACGATCTACGAGCAGTACTTC.

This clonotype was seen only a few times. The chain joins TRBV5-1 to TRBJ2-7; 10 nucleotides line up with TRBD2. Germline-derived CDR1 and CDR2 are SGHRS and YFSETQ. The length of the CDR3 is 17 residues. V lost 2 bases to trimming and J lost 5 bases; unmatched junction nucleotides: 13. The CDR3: CASSFSPSGGVGDEQYF. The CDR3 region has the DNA TGCGCCAGCAGCTTCAGCCCTAGCGGGGGCGTCGGGGACGAGCAGTACTTC.

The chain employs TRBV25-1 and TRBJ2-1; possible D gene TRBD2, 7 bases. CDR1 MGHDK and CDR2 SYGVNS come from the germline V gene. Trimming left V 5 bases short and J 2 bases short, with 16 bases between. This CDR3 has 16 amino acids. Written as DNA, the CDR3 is TGTGCCAGCAGTCCCTATGGGGGGGCTGCCTACAATGAGCAGTTCTTC. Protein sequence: CASSPYGGAAYNEQFF.

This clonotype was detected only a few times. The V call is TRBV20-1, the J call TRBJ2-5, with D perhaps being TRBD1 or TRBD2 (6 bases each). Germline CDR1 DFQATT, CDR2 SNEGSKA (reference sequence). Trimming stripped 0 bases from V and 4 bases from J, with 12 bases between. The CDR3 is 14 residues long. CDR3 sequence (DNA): TGCAGTGCTAGAGAGGGGGGCGGTCGAGAGACCCAGTACTTC. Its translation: CSAREGGGRETQYF.

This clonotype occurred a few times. CDR3 DNA: TGTGCCAGCAGTTACGGGGACAGGGGGCGCGCAACTAATGAAAAACTGTTTTTT. It is translated as CASSYGDRGRATNEKLFF. The V and J genes are TRBV6-5 and TRBJ1-4, with 12 positions matching TRBD1. J lost 0 bases, V lost 2 bases, and 4 bases had no gene match. Germline CDR1 MNHEY, CDR2 SVGAGI. The CDR3 totals 18 residues.